Below are 5 T cell receptor beta chains sequenced from a single sample in a study of spatial heterogeneity in lung cancer. Regarding the study as a whole: One measure, the expanded intratumoral alpha and beta TCR count, tracked tumor mutation counts.

Via MiXCR, TCRdb re-called the 5' RACE reads, giving one row per CDR3 protein. Of some 6,000 distinct CDR3 sequences detected, about 15% appear once; the ten largest clones hold under 11%. No cognate antigen is known for these TCRs. The time point here: sample taken at primary tumor resection. This specimen was lung tumor tissue, taken at surgery. The receptors were gathered from a male donor with early-stage non-small cell lung cancer.

This clonotype was seen only a few times. At one of its ends the junction is not consistent with the germline gene, which may arise from a read error. The size of this beta chain means little, since it is a stray read in a library made for alpha chains. The rearrangement joins TRBV28 to TRBJ2-7; D gene ambiguous. The CDR3 runs 14 residues. The germline gives CDR1 MDHEN, CDR2 SYDVKM. The CDR3: CASCLGYSLYEQYF. The CDR3 nucleotides read TGTGCCAGCTGTTTGGGGTACAGCCTCTACGAGCAGTACTTC.

This clonotype was recorded a few times. This beta chain represents an off-target read in a library built for alpha chains; its size is of limited meaning. The chain uses TRBV4-3 and TRBJ2-7, with D perhaps TRBD1 (7 bases). Germline assignment: CDR1 LGHNA and CDR2 YSLEER. Trimming pared 4 bases from V and 1 base from J, leaving 11 bases between. CDR3 size: 14 residues. CDR3: CASSPRDSSYEQYF. The CDR3, as DNA: TGCGCCAGCAGCCCGCGGGACAGTTCCTACGAGCAGTACTTC.

This clonotype was seen at least ten times. Because the library targeted alpha chains, this beta chain is an off-target read whose size means little. V usage is TRBV6-5 and J usage is TRBJ1-2; tentatively, D is TRBD1 (5 bases). The CDR3 has 14 amino acids. Trimming took 0 bases from V and 6 from J, leaving 11 bases between them. The germline V gene has CDR1 MNHEY and CDR2 SVGAGI. CDR3 DNA sequence: TGTGCCAGCAGTTACTCGGGACGCCGAGATGGCTACACCTTC. Encoded protein: CASSYSGRRDGYTF.

This clonotype counts as medium-sized. This beta chain turned up in a library designed for alpha chains; as an off-target read, its abundance says little. The chain has TRBV29-1 and TRBJ2-3, with a weak D call TRBD2 (6 bases). The V end was cut by 0 bases, the J end by 0 bases, with 10 bases between. The germline V gene has CDR1 SQVTM and CDR2 ANQGSEA. This CDR3 is built from 15 residues. The CDR3 here is CSVEDRELSTDTQYF. The CDR3 DNA reads TGCAGCGTTGAAGATCGGGAGCTTAGCACAGATACGCAGTATTTT.

By its share, this clonotype is medium-sized. This beta chain lies outside the target of a library built for alpha chains; its clone size means little. CDR3 coding DNA: TGTGCCAGCAGCGTAGGGGGACAGGGAGGTACTGGGGCCAACGTCCTGACTTTC. This codes for CASSVGGQGGTGANVLTF. The gene calls are TRBV9 and TRBJ2-6, with 9 bases identical to TRBD1. CDR1 is SGDLS and CDR2 is YYNGEE in the germline V gene. After removal of 0 bases from V and 2 bases from J, the junction contained 6 bases not matched to a gene. The CDR3 consists of 18 residues.